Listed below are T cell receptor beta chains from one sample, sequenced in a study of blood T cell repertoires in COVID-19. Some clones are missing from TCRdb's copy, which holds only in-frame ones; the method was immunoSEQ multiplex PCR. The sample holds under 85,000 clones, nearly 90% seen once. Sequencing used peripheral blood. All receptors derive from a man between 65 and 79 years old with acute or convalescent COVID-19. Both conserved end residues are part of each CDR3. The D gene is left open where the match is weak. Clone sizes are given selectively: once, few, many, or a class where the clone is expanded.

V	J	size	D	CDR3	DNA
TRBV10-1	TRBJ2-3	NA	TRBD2	CASREGSGSGVDTQYF	TGCGCCAGCAGGGAAGGAAGCGGGAGCGGAGTAGATACGCAGTATTTT
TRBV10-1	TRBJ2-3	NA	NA	CASSESSSGTDTQYF	TGCGCCAGCAGTGAGTCGAGCAGCGGCACAGATACGCAGTATTTT
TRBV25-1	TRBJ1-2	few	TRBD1	CASSEYGPGQGRYGYTF	TGTGCCAGCAGTGAATATGGGCCCGGACAGGGACGCTATGGCTACACCTTC
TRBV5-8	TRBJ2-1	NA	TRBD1	CASSLGDRVNDEQFF	TGTGCCAGCAGCTTGGGGGACAGGGTGAACGATGAGCAGTTCTTC
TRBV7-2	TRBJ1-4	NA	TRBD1	CASSNRGAPNEKLFF	TGTGCCAGCAGTAACAGGGGAGCCCCTAATGAAAAACTGTTTTTT
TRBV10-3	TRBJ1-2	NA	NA	CAISETGIGYTF	TGTGCCATCAGTGAGACAGGGATTGGCTACACCTTC
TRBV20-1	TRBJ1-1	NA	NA	CSAREETEAFF	TGCAGTGCCCGAGAGGAAACTGAAGCTTTCTTT
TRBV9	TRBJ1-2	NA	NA	CASSLSTGSLYYGYTF	TGTGCCAGCAGCCTCTCGACAGGTTCCCTCTACTATGGCTACACCTTC
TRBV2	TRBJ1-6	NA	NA	CASRATEVPSRPLHF	TGTGCCAGCAGGGCGACAGAAGTCCCATCCCGACCCCTCCACTTT
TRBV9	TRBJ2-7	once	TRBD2	CASSVGVASGRYEQYF	TGTGCCAGCAGCGTAGGAGTGGCTAGCGGGAGGTACGAGCAGTACTTC
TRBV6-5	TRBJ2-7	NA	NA	CASSRGGEQYF	TGTGCCAGCAGTAGAGGAGGGGAGCAGTACTTC
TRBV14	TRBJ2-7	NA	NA	CASSHLASSSYEQYF	TGTGCCAGCAGCCATCTAGCGTCTAGCTCCTACGAGCAGTACTTC
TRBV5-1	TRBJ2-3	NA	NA	CASSPLGGAARTDTQYF	TGCGCCAGCAGCCCCCTCGGGGGTGCGGCCCGCACAGATACGCAGTATTTT
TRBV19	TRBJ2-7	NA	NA	CASSIVTLSEQYF	TGTGCCAGTAGTATAGTGACTCTCTCCGAGCAGTACTTC
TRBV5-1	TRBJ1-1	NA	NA	CASSLGGPWGTEAFF	TGCGCCAGCAGCTTGGGGGGGCCTTGGGGCACTGAAGCTTTCTTT
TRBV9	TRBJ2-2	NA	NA	CASTGGSTGELFF	TGTGCCAGCACAGGGGGGAGCACCGGGGAGCTGTTTTTT
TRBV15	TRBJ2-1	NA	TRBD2	CATSRVGLAGGEQFF	TGTGCCACCAGCAGAGTGGGACTAGCGGGGGGTGAGCAGTTCTTC
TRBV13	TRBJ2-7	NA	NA	CASSLSSYEQYF	TGTGCCAGCAGCTTGAGCTCCTACGAGCAGTACTTC
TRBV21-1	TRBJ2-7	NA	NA	CASSANSNRQGRTYEQYF	TGTGCCAGCAGCGCAAACTCGAATAGACAGGGTAGGACCTACGAGCAGTACTTC
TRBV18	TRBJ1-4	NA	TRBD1	CASSEGAFGEKLFF	TGTGCCAGCTCCGAGGGGGCTTTCGGGGAAAAACTGTTTTTT
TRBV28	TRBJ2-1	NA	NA	CASSKTVLSYNEQFF	TGTGCCAGCAGTAAGACAGTTCTCTCCTACAATGAGCAGTTCTTC
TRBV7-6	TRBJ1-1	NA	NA	CASSFRQNTEAFF	TGTGCCAGCAGCTTTCGACAGAACACTGAAGCTTTCTTT
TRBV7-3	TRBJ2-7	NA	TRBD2	CASSLASGTSGGHEQYF	TGTGCCAGCAGCTTAGCTTCCGGGACTAGCGGGGGACACGAGCAGTACTTC
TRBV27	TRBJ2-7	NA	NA	CASSLRGRIYEQYF	TGTGCCAGCAGTTTGCGGGGGCGCATCTACGAGCAGTACTTC
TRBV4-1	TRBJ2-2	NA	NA	CASSIGETNGELFF	TGCGCCAGCAGCATAGGGGAAACTAACGGGGAGCTGTTTTTT
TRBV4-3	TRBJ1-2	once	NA	CASSQDSVTAVYGYTF	TGCGCCAGCAGCCAAGATAGTGTGACGGCGGTATATGGCTACACCTTC
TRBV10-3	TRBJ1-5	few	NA	CATGPGDQPQHF	TGTGCCACCGGACCGGGGGATCAGCCCCAGCATTTT
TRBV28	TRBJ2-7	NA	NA	CASTPPGSGGEQYF	TGTGCCAGCACCCCACCGGGGTCAGGCGGCGAGCAGTACTTC
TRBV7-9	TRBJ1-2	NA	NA	CASSIQDRGYTF	TGTGCCAGCAGCATACAGGACCGCGGCTACACCTTC
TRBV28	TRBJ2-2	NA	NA	CASSSYTGELFF	TGTGCCAGCAGTTCCTACACCGGGGAGCTGTTTTTT
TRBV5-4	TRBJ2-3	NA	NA	CASSLDRSTDTQYF	TGTGCCAGCAGCTTGGACAGAAGCACAGATACGCAGTATTTT
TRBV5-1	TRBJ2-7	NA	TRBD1	CASSLAGTGWEQYF	TGCGCCAGCAGCTTGGCCGGGACAGGGTGGGAGCAGTACTTC
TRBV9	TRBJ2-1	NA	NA	CASSPGYEQFF	TGTGCCAGCAGCCCCGGGTACGAGCAGTTCTTC
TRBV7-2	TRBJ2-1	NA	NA	CASSLVGGTYNEQFF	TGTGCCAGCAGCTTAGTCGGGGGAACCTACAATGAGCAGTTCTTC
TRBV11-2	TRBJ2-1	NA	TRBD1	CASSRVGDRMTEQWFF	TGTGCCAGCAGCCGAGTCGGGGACAGGATGACCGAGCAGTGGTTCTTC
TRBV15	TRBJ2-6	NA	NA	CATSRDAGTGANVLTF	TGTGCCACCAGCAGAGACGCAGGGACTGGGGCCAACGTCCTGACTTTC
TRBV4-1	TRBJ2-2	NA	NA	CASSRGQGGPGELFF	TGCGCCAGCAGCCGAGGACAGGGAGGGCCCGGGGAGCTGTTTTTT
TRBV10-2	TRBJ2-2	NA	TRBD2	CASRLAGEIGELFF	TGCGCCAGCAGACTAGCGGGGGAAATCGGGGAGCTGTTTTTT
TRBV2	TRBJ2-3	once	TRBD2	CASKTSERGYF	TGTGCCAGCAAGACTAGCGAGCGGGGTTATTTT
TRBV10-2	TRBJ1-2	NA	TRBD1	CASSLGQSYGYTF	TGCGCCAGCAGCCTGGGACAGAGCTATGGCTACACCTTC